This T cell receptor beta chain is drawn from a study of cytomegalovirus exposure and HLA in healthy donors. This clone was recorded once. It was with 60 Vbeta and 13 Jbeta primers that the PCR ran. Libraries were prepared by immunoSEQ multiplex PCR; TCRdb keeps only in-frame clonotypes and omits some of them. The repertoire holds approximately 180,000 clones, with just under 80% as singletons. Sample: PBMCs. The clonotype comes from a woman aged 50 to 60 in good health and CMV-seropositive.

The chain's CDR3 is CASSSWTGANYGYTF. DNA for the CDR3: TGTGCCAGCAGCTCATGGACAGGGGCAAACTATGGCTACACCTTC. The V gene is TRBV11-2, the J gene TRBJ1-2; TRBD1 agrees at 9 bases. The CDR3 length is 15 residues. Trimming removed 4 bases from V and 2 bases from J; junction bases left unmatched: 5. Germline V lookup: CDR1 SGHAT, CDR2 FQNNGV.